This TCR beta chain came from a study of blood T cell repertoires in COVID-19. Study-level information: Researchers got acute and convalescent COVID-19 samples from the United States, Italy and Spain.

The repertoire was sequenced with immunoSEQ multiplex PCR; TCRdb's copy has only in-frame clones and lacks some. The profile shows fewer than 600,000 clones, about 88% of them singletons. Notes on this clone: No conserved phenylalanine or tryptophan is present at the end of the CDR3, so a read error is the likely explanation. The DNA is left out, because the CDR3 cannot be placed on it with certainty; the CDR3 is given as TCRdb lists it.

In Seattle, patients joined the study during active infection and were tracked longitudinally. The CDR3 totals 10 residues, both ends included. Germline CDR1 GTSNPN, CDR2 SVGIG (reference sequence). The chain recombines TRBV30 with TRBJ1-2; TRBD1, as called in the table, went unchecked against the DNA. Source material: peripheral blood. The clonotype comes from a man younger than 35 with COVID-19, enrolled during active disease. The CDR3 spells CAWSVQGSIG.